A single sample gave rise to the 20 T cell receptor beta chains below, sequenced in a study of identical twins. Each CDR3 protein gets one entry after TCRdb re-called the 5' RACE reads with MiXCR. The sample gives 400,000 to 550,000 distinct CDR3 sequences, around 15% of which show up once; around 0.98% is in the top ten. These same data were also listed under a study on yellow fever vaccine responses in identical twins.

Material: CD4+ T cells sorted from blood. The receptors stem from a woman aged 18-29 years in good health.

This clonotype has just a few counts. The chain employs TRBV9 and TRBJ2-3, with D perhaps matching TRBD2 (6 bases). The V end was cut by 2 bases, the J end by 1 base, with 11 bases between. CDR1 and CDR2 (germline): SGDLS, YYNGEE. CDR3 length equals 15 residues. The CDR3 region is CASSVGGIGTDTQYF. The CDR3 coding sequence is TGTGCCAGCAGCGTGGGCGGGATTGGCACAGATACGCAGTATTTT.

V usage is TRBV12-3 or TRBV12-4 and J usage is TRBJ2-1; D possibly corresponds to TRBD2 (6 bases). CDR3 length: 14 amino acids. V lost 3 bases and J 9 bases, leaving 15 bases between the germline ends. CDR3 coding DNA: TGTGCCAGCAGTTTCGGGACTTATAACGGTGAGCAGTTCTTC. Translation gives CASSFGTYNGEQFF.

The chain couples TRBV6-4 to TRBJ2-3, with TRBD2 matching over 10 bases. This CDR3 has 15 amino acids. CDR1 is MRHNA and CDR2 is SNTAGT in the germline V gene. V shed 6 bases, J shed 4 bases, and the junction held 7 bases outside the gene matches. The CDR3 coding sequence is TGTGCCAGCAGAATGAGCGGGAGGGCGGCAGATACGCAGTATTTT. Translated: CASRMSGRAADTQYF.

The chain has TRBV7-2 and TRBJ2-3, with 14 bases lining up with TRBD2. Germline V gene sequence: CDR1 SGHTA, CDR2 FQGNSA. The CDR3 totals 17 residues. The junction had 6 bases not matched to a gene; V was cut back by 1 base and J by 6 bases. CDR3 loop: CASSLVTGLAGVDTQYF. DNA of the CDR3: TGTGCCAGCAGCTTAGTAACGGGACTAGCGGGAGTGGATACGCAGTATTTT.

This clonotype was observed at least ten times. This chain connects TRBV5-1 to TRBJ2-1; 10 nucleotides agree with TRBD2. This CDR3 contains 15 residues. The ends lost 0 bases at V and 8 bases at J; junction bases unmatched: 5. CDR1 is SGHRS and CDR2 is YFSETQ in the germline V gene. CDR3 bases: TGCGCCAGCAGCTTGGCCACTAGCGGGGCGCATGAGCAGTTCTTC. The encoded protein is CASSLATSGAHEQFF.

The chain joins TRBV6-5 to TRBJ2-7; D may be TRBD2 (6 bases). V lost 0 bases and J 4 bases, leaving 16 bases between the germline ends. Germline CDR1 and CDR2: MNHEY and SVGAGI. The CDR3 is made up of 16 amino acids. The CDR3 sequence is CASSYSRALAGYEQYF. CDR3 coding DNA: TGTGCCAGCAGTTACTCGAGAGCCCTCGCGGGGTACGAGCAGTACTTC.

In this sample, this clonotype turned up many times. V and J are TRBV9 and TRBJ2-7; D not resolved. CDR1 is SGDLS, CDR2 YYNGEE, per germline. V lost 0 bases and J lost 3, with 7 bases in between. The CDR3 loop spans 13 amino acids. CDR3 nucleotides: TGTGCCAGCAGCGTAGTGTCGGGCTACGAGCAGTACTTC. It is translated as CASSVVSGYEQYF.

The rearrangement uses TRBV11-2 and TRBJ2-1; 10 nucleotides match TRBD2. Germline V gene sequence: CDR1 SGHAT, CDR2 FQNNGV. The CDR3 has 18 amino acids. The V and J ends lost 5 bases and 4 bases, in that order; junction bases with no gene match: 14. The CDR3 bases are TGTGCCAGCAGCCCCTTTCCCCACCTAGCGGGAGTATACAATGAGCAGTTCTTC. This gives the protein CASSPFPHLAGVYNEQFF.

This clonotype was seen a few times. This chain links TRBV20-1 with TRBJ1-6; the D is unclear. V shed 0 bases and J shed 10 bases, with 16 bases lying between them. The CDR3 sequence is 15 residues long. The germline CDR1 and CDR2 sequences are DFQATT and SNEGSKA (reference sequence). The CDR3 nucleotides are TGCAGTGCTAGAGATCCCGGGGATTTCCGGTCACCCCTCCACTTT. Protein: CSARDPGDFRSPLHF.

This clonotype was counted a few times. The CDR3: CSVEESLAGWETQYF. CDR3 bases: TGCAGCGTTGAAGAGAGCCTAGCGGGATGGGAGACCCAGTACTTC. The V call is TRBV29-1, the J call TRBJ2-5, with 9 bases fitting TRBD2. V gave up 0 bases and J gave up 5 bases; unmatched junction bases: 7. CDR3 length: 15 residues. Germline CDR1 and CDR2: SQVTM and ANQGSEA.

In this sample, this clonotype turned up a few times. The genes are TRBV5-8 and TRBJ2-5; D is uncertain. V lost 0 bases and J 9 bases, leaving 12 bases between the germline ends. The germline gives CDR1 SGHTS, CDR2 YDEGEE. CDR3 length: 13 amino acids. The CDR3 nucleotides are TGTGCCAGCAGCTTGGTGGGAATAGTGGCCCAGTACTTC. It yields the protein CASSLVGIVAQYF.

The V call is TRBV3-1, the J call TRBJ2-1; D not resolved. The CDR3 sequence is 13 residues long. Trimming removed 7 bases from V and 0 bases from J, with 7 bases in between. Germline assignment: CDR1 LGHDT and CDR2 YNNKEL (reference sequence). The CDR3 is CASTESSYNEQFF. In DNA, the CDR3 is TGTGCCAGCACCGAAAGCTCCTACAATGAGCAGTTCTTC.

This clonotype occurred many times. This sequence joins TRBV7-2 and TRBJ2-5; 9 nucleotides match TRBD2. The junction had 3 bases not matched to a gene; V was cut back by 6 bases and J by 1 base. The CDR3 has 14 amino acids. Germline values: CDR1 SGHTA, CDR2 FQGNSA. DNA for the CDR3: TGTGCCAGCAGGATAGCGGGGGTCCAAGAGACCCAGTACTTC. Its translation is CASRIAGVQETQYF.

This clonotype came up a few times. The chain is built from TRBV29-1 and TRBJ2-1; the match to TRBD2 covers 8 bases. Germline CDR1 and CDR2: SQVTM and ANQGSEA. V lost 6 bases to trimming and J lost 2 bases; unmatched junction nucleotides: 6. The CDR3 runs to 14 residues. The CDR3 region is CSVPSGGPYNEQFF. In nucleotides, the CDR3 is TGCAGCGTGCCGAGCGGGGGTCCCTACAATGAGCAGTTCTTC.

The genes are TRBV14 and TRBJ2-1, with D unresolved. The CDR3 is 18 amino acids. Trimming cost V 0 bases and J 5 bases, with 20 bases left between them. CDR1 is SGHDN and CDR2 is FVKESK in the germline V gene. The CDR3: CASSQDPRTRRFDNEQFF. DNA of the CDR3: TGTGCCAGCAGCCAAGATCCGAGGACCCGACGCTTTGACAATGAGCAGTTCTTC. Using reference TRBV14 and TRBJ2-1 for the parts outside the CDR3, the full variable domain is EAGVTQFPSHSVIEKGQTVTLRCDPISGHDNLYWYRRVMGKEIKFLLHFVKESKQDESGMPNNRFLAERTGGTYSTLKVQPAELEDSGVYFCASSQDPRTRRFDNEQFFGPGTRLTVL.

This clonotype was counted between two and nine times. The rearrangement links TRBV5-1 to TRBJ1-2, with TRBD1 as a possible D gene (5 bases). V was cut by 0 bases and J by 4 bases, with 10 bases left in between. This CDR3 is built from 14 residues. Germline V gene sequence: CDR1 SGHRS, CDR2 YFSETQ. CDR3 bases: TGCGCCAGCAGCTTGGATACAGGACCCTATGGCTACACCTTC. Translation: CASSLDTGPYGYTF. The entire variable domain, with the rest obtained from reference TRBV5-1 and TRBJ1-2, is as follows: KAGVTQTPRYLIKTRGQQVTLSCSPISGHRSVSWYQQTPGQGLQFLFEYFSETQRNKGNFPGRFSGRQFSNSRSEMNVSTLELGDSALYLCASSLDTGPYGYTFGSGTRLTVV.

This clonotype came up a few times. This chain links TRBV28 with TRBJ2-7; a weak D match, TRBD2 (5 bases). The CDR3 extends over 15 amino acids. Germline values: CDR1 MDHEN, CDR2 SYDVKM. Trimming removed 3 bases at V and 3 bases at J, with 15 bases between. The CDR3, as DNA: TGTGCCAGCAGTTTGTGGCGGGCTCTCAGCTACGAGCAGTACTTC. Translating it yields CASSLWRALSYEQYF.

The chain carries TRBV7-2 and TRBJ1-6; D uncertain. Germline lookup yields CDR1 SGHTA and CDR2 FQGNSA. V was cut by 5 bases and J by 9 bases, with 11 bases left in between. This CDR3 region has 13 residues. DNA of the CDR3: TGTGCCAGCAGCAGACCGGGCGGTTCACCCCTCCACTTT. Translation: CASSRPGGSPLHF.

The chain recombines TRBV29-1 with TRBJ2-1; unclear D gene. This CDR3 has 12 amino acids. Looked up from germline, CDR1 is SQVTM and CDR2 is ANQGSEA. V was pared by 2 bases and J by 5 bases, with 7 bases between. Here the CDR3 DNA reads TGCAGCGTTGAAAAAGGGAACAATGAGCAGTTCTTC. This translates into CSVEKGNNEQFF.

This rearrangement joins TRBV7-2 to TRBJ2-1, with 9 bases lining up with TRBD2. The CDR3 is 16 residues long. Germline CDR1 SGHTA, CDR2 FQGNSA. J gave up 5 bases and V 5 bases, and 10 bases lay outside the gene matches. CDR3 sequence: CASSPRLAEENNEQFF. The CDR3 nucleotides read TGTGCCAGCAGCCCCCGACTAGCGGAGGAAAACAATGAGCAGTTCTTC.